Below, 24 T cell receptor beta chains from the same sample are listed, as sequenced in a study of CD8+ T cells in alopecia areata. Extraction and reverse transcription of RNA yielded cDNA as the sequencing template. The data were produced by immunoSEQ multiplex PCR, yet TCRdb's version contains in-frame clones alone and is incomplete. This sample has 120,000 to 150,000 clones, with more than 55% found just once. The material sequenced was CD8+ T cells sorted from blood. These receptors originate from a human donor in good health.

The chain has TRBV7-9 and TRBJ2-7, with 8 bases matching TRBD1. Germline V gene lookup returns CDR1 SEHNR and CDR2 FQNEAQ (reference sequence). The V gene end was trimmed by 4 bases and the J gene end by 4 bases; junction bases not matched to a gene: 6. CDR3 size: 14 residues. In nucleotides, the CDR3 is TGTGCCAGCAGCTCCGGACAGGGCGCGTACGAGCAGTACTTC. It translates to CASSSGQGAYEQYF.

J is TRBJ2-1 and V is TRBV27; D perhaps matches TRBD2 (6 bases). The length of the CDR3 is 12 residues. V lost 6 bases to trimming and J lost 4 bases, with 7 bases between them. Germline values: CDR1 MNHEY, CDR2 SMNVEV (reference sequence). CDR3 loop: CASREGYNEQFF. The CDR3 DNA reads as TGTGCCAGCAGGGAGGGGTACAATGAGCAGTTCTTC.

This clone showed up just a few times. The J gene is TRBJ2-7, the V gene TRBV18, with D possibly being TRBD1 (6 bases). The germline V and J ends were trimmed by 4 bases and 5 bases, with 12 bases remaining between them. In germline, CDR1 is KGHSH, CDR2 LQKENI. This CDR3 has 13 residues. The CDR3 DNA sequence: TGTGCCAGCTCACAAACAGGGTCCCACGAGCAGTACTTC. It translates to CASSQTGSHEQYF.

V and J are TRBV25-1 and TRBJ2-7; 9 bases fit TRBD1. The CDR3 covers 11 residues. Germline CDR1 reads MGHDK; CDR2 reads SYGVNS. V gave up 8 bases and J gave up 7 bases; unmatched junction bases: 3. The CDR3, as DNA: TGTGCCAGCCGGACAGGGGTAGAGCAGTACTTC. This gives the protein CASRTGVEQYF.

The chain joins TRBV6-4 to TRBJ2-3, with D uncertain. The ends were cut back, 3 bases at V and 6 bases at J, with 16 bases in the middle. The CDR3 runs 15 residues. Germline V gives CDR1 MRHNA, CDR2 SNTAGT. The CDR3 sequence: CASSESAQAGDTQYF. Written as DNA, the CDR3 is TGTGCCAGCAGTGAGTCGGCACAAGCCGGGGATACGCAGTATTTT.

A few counts support this clone. The chain couples TRBV27 to TRBJ2-7; possibly TRBD1 for D (7 bases). V lost 6 bases and J lost 6, with 24 bases in between. This CDR3 has 16 amino acids. The V gene's germline CDR1 is MNHEY and CDR2 SMNVEV (reference sequence). This chain's CDR3 is CASSLGGRGRLREQYF. In DNA form, the CDR3 reads TGTGCCAGCAGCCTAGGTGGCAGGGGGAGGTTGCGCGAGCAGTACTTC.

In this sample, this clone turned up a few times. The V and J genes are TRBV19 and TRBJ2-7, with D unclear. V lost 0 bases and J 3 bases, leaving 6 bases between the germline ends. The CDR3 runs to 13 residues. The germline gives CDR1 LNHDA, CDR2 SQIVND (reference sequence). The CDR3 protein is CASSIDGSYEQYF. Written as DNA, the CDR3 is TGTGCCAGTAGTATAGATGGAAGCTACGAGCAGTACTTC.

The chain is built from TRBV19 and TRBJ2-2; D remains unclear. The CDR3 extends over 14 amino acids. Germline assignment: CDR1 LNHDA and CDR2 SQIVND (reference sequence). V gave up 6 bases and J gave up 3 bases, with 11 bases separating them. The CDR3 spells CASRPRPYTGELFF. As DNA, the CDR3 is TGTGCCAGTAGACCTAGACCATACACCGGGGAGCTGTTTTTT.

The genes are TRBV27 and TRBJ2-4; D is undetermined. Deletions cut 2 bases from V and 2 bases from J, with 10 bases between. The CDR3 runs to 15 residues. CDR1 and CDR2 (germline): MNHEY, SMNVEV (reference sequence). This CDR3 reads CASSLVARTKNIQYF. The CDR3 region has the DNA TGTGCCAGCAGTTTAGTCGCCAGAACCAAAAACATTCAGTACTTC.

The chain combines TRBV29-1 with TRBJ2-6; D may be TRBD1 (5 bases). V gave up 6 bases and J gave up 0 bases, with 24 bases separating them. Germline lookup yields CDR1 SQVTM and CDR2 ANQGSEA. The CDR3 loop spans 19 amino acids. In DNA, the CDR3 is TGCAGCGTCTACCTAACTATGACAGACGTATTCTCTGGGGCCAACGTCCTGACTTTC. Residues: CSVYLTMTDVFSGANVLTF.

The rearrangement joins TRBV6-5 to TRBJ1-1, with TRBD1 identical over 7 bases. Looked up from germline, CDR1 is MNHEY and CDR2 is SVGAGI. The CDR3 totals 14 residues. J gave up 0 bases and V 4 bases, and 2 bases lay outside the gene matches. The CDR3 sequence: CASSWDSMNTEAFF. In DNA form, the CDR3 reads TGTGCCAGCAGTTGGGACAGCATGAACACTGAAGCTTTCTTT.

V is TRBV30 and J is TRBJ1-4; a weak D match, TRBD1 (6 bases). V lost 3 bases and J lost 4, with 12 bases in between. Germline V gene sequence: CDR1 GTSNPN, CDR2 SVGIG (reference sequence). CDR3 length equals 14 residues. This chain's CDR3 is CAWSVRGFNEKLFF. The DNA of the CDR3 is TGTGCCTGGAGCGTTAGGGGGTTTAATGAAAAACTGTTTTTT.

The CDR3 DNA follows: TGTGCCAGCAGCTCCCATATCTGGAGCAATCAGCCCCAGCATTTT. Its translation is CASSSHIWSNQPQHF. V and J are TRBV11-2 and TRBJ1-5; D gene unclear. Germline loops: CDR1 SGHAT, CDR2 FQNNGV. This CDR3 has 15 amino acids. The ends were cut back, 4 bases at V and 1 base at J, with 11 bases in the middle.

CDR3 sequence reads: CATSSGQTTNEKLFF. The CDR3 DNA reads TGTGCCACCAGCAGTGGACAGACCACTAATGAAAAACTGTTTTTT. The chain has TRBV15 and TRBJ1-4; a possible D gene is TRBD1 (6 bases). The ends were cut back, 3 bases at V and 2 bases at J, with 10 bases in the middle. The CDR3 runs 15 residues. Germline CDR1 reads LNHNV; CDR2 reads YYDKDF (reference sequence). The full variable domain, rest sourced from reference TRBV15 and TRBJ1-4, is DAMVIQNPRYQVTQFGKPVTLSCSQTLNHNVMYWYQQKSSQAPKLLFHYYDKDFNNEADTPDNFQSRRPNTSFCFLDIRSPGLGDTAMYLCATSSGQTTNEKLFFGSGTQLSVL.

This chain uses TRBV11-2 with TRBJ2-3; 9 bases line up with TRBD2. The length of the CDR3 is 16 residues. Germline CDR1 SGHAT, CDR2 FQNNGV. The V and J ends lost 4 bases and 6 bases, in that order; junction bases with no gene match: 11. The CDR3 DNA is TGTGCCAGCAGCTCCCTGGGCGGGGGGGACCAGGATACGCAGTATTTT. Translated: CASSSLGGGDQDTQYF.

The chain's CDR3 is CSVAGGDGYNEQFF. CDR3 coding DNA: TGCAGCGTTGCGGGCGGGGACGGTTACAATGAGCAGTTCTTC. V is TRBV29-1 and J is TRBJ2-1, with D perhaps matching TRBD2 (6 bases). The CDR3 length is 14 residues. Germline assignment: CDR1 SQVTM and CDR2 ANQGSEA. V shed 4 bases and J shed 4 bases, with 14 bases lying between them.

The gene calls are TRBV29-1 and TRBJ2-1; the match to TRBD2 covers 10 bases. Per the germline V gene, CDR1 is SQVTM and CDR2 is ANQGSEA. The CDR3 covers 16 residues. Unmatched junction bases numbered 9, after V lost 6 bases and J lost 1 base. This CDR3 is CSVAGTSAVSYNEQFF. CDR3 nucleotide sequence: TGCAGCGTCGCTGGGACTAGCGCGGTGTCCTACAATGAGCAGTTCTTC.

The rearrangement joins TRBV11-2 to TRBJ2-7; TRBD1 might be the D (6 bases). CDR1 is SGHAT and CDR2 is FQNNGV in the germline V gene. Trimming left V 3 bases short and J 0 bases short, with 15 bases between. This CDR3 is 16 amino acids long. Here the CDR3 reads CASSLDGWTASYEQYF. The CDR3 nucleotides are TGTGCCAGCAGCTTGGATGGGTGGACAGCCTCCTACGAGCAGTACTTC.

The rearrangement uses TRBV9 and TRBJ1-1, with no clear D. The CDR3 consists of 16 residues. Trimming removed 0 bases at V and 1 base at J, with 13 bases between. Looked up from germline, CDR1 is SGDLS and CDR2 is YYNGEE. DNA for the CDR3: TGTGCCAGCAGCGTAGAAAGTCTTAGTTGGAACACTGAAGCTTTCTTT. As protein: CASSVESLSWNTEAFF.

The sample holds a few counts of this clone. The chain recombines TRBV5-5 with TRBJ2-5; D perhaps matches TRBD2 (5 bases). V lost 4 bases, J lost 4 bases, and 23 bases lay in between. The germline gives CDR1 SGHKS, CDR2 YYEKEE (reference sequence). This CDR3 region has 17 residues. CDR3 nucleotides: TGTGCCAGCAGCCGGGCCTTAGCGCGGGTAGTTGGAGAGACCCAGTACTTC. This encodes CASSRALARVVGETQYF.

The chain employs TRBV2 and TRBJ2-1; TRBD1 might be the D (6 bases). The ends were cut back, 4 bases at V and 5 bases at J, with 21 bases in the middle. The germline V gene encodes CDR1 SNHLY and CDR2 FYNNEI. The CDR3 spans 17 residues. The CDR3 here is CASSVRAPGVLDNEQFF. CDR3 nucleotide sequence: TGTGCCAGCAGTGTACGTGCCCCAGGGGTACTTGACAATGAGCAGTTCTTC.

The table lists this clone with a count of one. The rearrangement joins TRBV20-1 to TRBJ2-7, with a weak D call TRBD1 (5 bases). Germline lookup yields CDR1 DFQATT and CDR2 SNEGSKA (reference sequence). V lost 6 bases to trimming and J lost 3 bases, with 9 bases between them. The CDR3 is made up of 11 amino acids. This CDR3 is CSAFDSYEQYF. CDR3 nucleotide sequence: TGCAGTGCCTTCGACAGCTACGAGCAGTACTTC.

This clone was seen a handful of times. This chain joins TRBV2 and TRBJ2-7, with D possibly being TRBD1 or TRBD2 (5 bases each). Trimming left V 4 bases short and J 6 bases short, with 13 bases between. Germline-derived CDR1 and CDR2 are SNHLY and FYNNEI. The CDR3 runs 13 residues. CDR3 sequence (DNA): TGTGCCAGCAGTGCTGGACGTGGGGGCGAGCAGTACTTC. Translation: CASSAGRGGEQYF.

The rearrangement joins TRBV7-9 to TRBJ2-5; D perhaps matches TRBD1 (5 bases). Germline V gene data show CDR1 as SEHNR and CDR2 as FQNEAQ (reference sequence). V was cut by 4 bases and J by 2 bases, with 11 bases left in between. The CDR3 spans 14 residues. CDR3 coding DNA: TGTGCCAGCAGCTCGCATCAGGGTCAAGAGACCCAGTACTTC. Residues: CASSSHQGQETQYF.